This TCR beta chain was profiled in a study of cytomegalovirus exposure and HLA in healthy donors. Whole-study findings and limits: Through in vitro validation, three CMV-associated chains were shown to be specific for CMV antigens. It was 164 TCR beta chains that were listed as cytomegalovirus-associated. Reports credit the classifier with highly specific, highly sensitive diagnosis of cytomegalovirus status.

The CDR3 contains 14 residues. Unmatched junction bases numbered 8, after V lost 6 bases and J lost 4 bases. Germline V gives CDR1 MNHNS, CDR2 SASEGT. On this clone: What it binds is unknown.

While the first cohort had around 700 subjects, the donors belonged to the separate validation cohort of 100 to 150 subjects. Assay: immunoSEQ multiplex PCR; the TCRdb copy retains only in-frame clones and omits some. The sample yields some 150,000 clones, around 90% seen once. The clonotype was recovered from a woman aged 18 to 35 in good health and CMV-seropositive. The sample taken for sequencing was PBMCs. The chain uses TRBV6-1 and TRBJ1-2; TRBD1 matches 7 bases. CDR3 sequence: CASSAGQTFYGYTF. CDR3 nucleotides: TGTGCCAGCAGCGCGGGACAGACATTCTATGGCTACACCTTC.